The next 14 T cell receptor beta chains were all read from a single sample in a study of OX40 agonist ivuxolimab in advanced cancers. The library came from the immunoSEQ multiplex PCR assay. TCRdb limited this immuneACCESS table to in-frame rearrangements with V and J called. A share of clones is missing; checked studies link under half to unresolved V genes, and the rest is unexplained. The sample has about 79,000 clones on record, about 94% of them singletons. Around 10% of the sample lies in the top ten. The input for sequencing was CD4+ or CD8+ T cells sorted from blood, taken in a trial of the OX40 agonist ivuxolimab. The receptors here all came from an adult with an advanced solid tumor such as melanoma, head and neck, liver or kidney cancer.

V is TRBV28 and J is TRBJ2-3, with TRBD2 matching 10 bases. Germline lookup yields CDR1 MDHEN and CDR2 SYDVKM. The CDR3 spans 18 residues. With V trimmed by 5 bases and J by 3 bases, 14 bases remained unmatched. CDR3 amino acids: CASSPIRASGSRTDTQYF. The CDR3 bases are TGTGCCAGCAGTCCGATTAGGGCTAGCGGGAGTAGGACAGATACGCAGTATTTT.

CDR3 in DNA: TGTGCCAGCAGTTCAGGGGTAGCCTACAATGAGCAGTTCTTC. Its protein product is CASSSGVAYNEQFF. This chain uses TRBV27 with TRBJ2-1; tentative D call: TRBD1 (6 bases). The V end was cut by 4 bases, the J end by 2 bases, with 9 bases between. CDR3 length: 14 residues. From germline, CDR1 is MNHEY and CDR2 SMNVEV (reference sequence).

This rearrangement joins TRBV7-8 to TRBJ2-2, with 11 bases matching TRBD2. The CDR3 has 15 residues. From germline, CDR1 is SGHVS and CDR2 FQNEAQ. With 5 bases clipped from V and 6 bases from J, the junction kept 5 bases outside the gene matches. DNA for the CDR3: TGTGCCAGCAGCACTTGGACTAGCGGGCCCGGGGAGCTGTTTTTT. It translates to CASSTWTSGPGELFF.

V usage is TRBV4-3 and J usage is TRBJ2-3; TRBD1 might be the D (6 bases). Germline V CDR1 and CDR2: LGHNA, YSLEER. The CDR3 spans 16 residues. Trimming stripped 0 bases from V and 2 bases from J, with 12 bases between. The CDR3 region is CASSQDVRDTTDTQYF. The CDR3 DNA is TGCGCCAGCAGCCAAGATGTAAGGGACACCACAGATACGCAGTATTTT.

The chain combines TRBV27 with TRBJ1-2, with 8 bases aligning to TRBD1. The V segment lost 5 bases and the J segment 3 bases; nucleotides outside the gene matches: 8. The CDR3 length is 15 residues. The germline V gene has CDR1 MNHEY and CDR2 SMNVEV (reference sequence). The CDR3 nucleotides are TGTGCCAGCAGTCCAAGACAGGGGAGTTACTATGGCTACACCTTC. This codes for CASSPRQGSYYGYTF.

The chain employs TRBV7-2 and TRBJ1-1; D ambiguous. Trimming removed 4 bases from V and 4 bases from J, with 19 bases in between. Germline V CDR1 and CDR2: SGHTA, FQGNSA. CDR3 length equals 16 residues. CDR3: CASSSEVGPGSTEAFF. The CDR3, as DNA: TGTGCCAGCAGCTCAGAGGTAGGACCTGGGTCCACTGAAGCTTTCTTT.

The rearrangement joins TRBV4-3 to TRBJ2-7, with TRBD2 as a possible D gene (5 bases). Germline V gives CDR1 LGHNA, CDR2 YSLEER. V was shortened by 3 bases and J by 5 bases, with 11 bases between the two germline ends. The CDR3 length is 13 residues. CDR3 loop: CASSQQVANEQYF. The CDR3 DNA reads TGCGCCAGCAGCCAGCAGGTAGCGAACGAGCAGTACTTC.

The rearrangement uses TRBV9 and TRBJ2-3; D gene ambiguous. The CDR3 is 14 amino acids. V lost 0 bases and J lost 2, with 7 bases in between. The germline V gene encodes CDR1 SGDLS and CDR2 YYNGEE. In DNA form, the CDR3 reads TGTGCCAGCAGCGTAGAGGAAGACACAGATACGCAGTATTTT. This translates into CASSVEEDTDTQYF.

V usage is TRBV7-2 and J usage is TRBJ1-5; D unclear. The CDR3 contains 15 residues. V was cut by 0 bases and J by 3 bases, with 9 bases left in between. Germline V lookup: CDR1 SGHTA, CDR2 FQGNSA. The CDR3 DNA follows: TGTGCCAGCAGCTTAGCGCCCAGTAACAATCAGCCCCAGCATTTT. Protein sequence: CASSLAPSNNQPQHF. Variable domain in full (rest from reference TRBV7-2 and TRBJ1-5): GAGVSQSPSNKVTEKGKDVELRCDPISGHTALYWYRQSLGQGLEFLIYFQGNSAPDKSGLPSDRFSAERTGGSVSTLTIQRTQQEDSAVYLCASSLAPSNNQPQHFGDGTRLSIL.

This chain joins TRBV6-1 and TRBJ2-7, with 9 bases fitting TRBD1. CDR1 is MNHNS, CDR2 SASEGT, per germline. With 3 bases clipped from V and 4 bases from J, the junction kept 4 bases outside the gene matches. The CDR3 spans 14 residues. The CDR3 nucleotides are TGTGCCAGCAGTGATTGGGACAGGGAATACGAGCAGTACTTC. The encoded protein is CASSDWDREYEQYF.

V usage is TRBV11-2 and J usage is TRBJ2-2; 8 nucleotides line up with TRBD1. This CDR3 contains 14 residues. With V trimmed by 5 bases and J by 7 bases, 6 bases remained unmatched. The germline V gene encodes CDR1 SGHAT and CDR2 FQNNGV. The chain's CDR3 is CASSPRDRNGELFF. The CDR3 DNA is TGTGCCAGCAGCCCCCGGGACAGGAACGGGGAGCTGTTTTTT.

Only a few counts were recorded for this clone. This chain links TRBV4-1 with TRBJ1-2; D is unresolved. Germline lookup yields CDR1 MGHRA and CDR2 YSYEKL. Trimming left V 3 bases short and J 8 bases short, with 19 bases between. The CDR3 spans 15 residues. The CDR3 region is CASSQLAGWAQGYTF. DNA for the CDR3: TGCGCCAGCAGCCAGTTGGCAGGTTGGGCGCAGGGCTACACCTTC.

The rearrangement joins TRBV28 to TRBJ2-7; no clear D gene. V was shortened by 5 bases and J by 6 bases, with 14 bases between the two germline ends. The CDR3 has 13 amino acids. Germline V gene lookup returns CDR1 MDHEN and CDR2 SYDVKM. CDR3 region: CASSLSLVREQYF. CDR3 sequence (DNA): TGTGCCAGCAGTCTAAGTTTGGTCCGCGAGCAGTACTTC.

This clone was observed a single time. This chain connects TRBV27 to TRBJ1-2; D might be TRBD1 (5 bases). The CDR3 has 15 amino acids. Germline loops: CDR1 MNHEY, CDR2 SMNVEV (reference sequence). Trimming shortened V by 2 bases and J by 4 bases, and 14 bases separated the two germline ends. CDR3: CASSLRGGGFYGYTF. The CDR3 region has the DNA TGTGCCAGCAGTTTAAGGGGCGGGGGGTTCTATGGCTACACCTTC.